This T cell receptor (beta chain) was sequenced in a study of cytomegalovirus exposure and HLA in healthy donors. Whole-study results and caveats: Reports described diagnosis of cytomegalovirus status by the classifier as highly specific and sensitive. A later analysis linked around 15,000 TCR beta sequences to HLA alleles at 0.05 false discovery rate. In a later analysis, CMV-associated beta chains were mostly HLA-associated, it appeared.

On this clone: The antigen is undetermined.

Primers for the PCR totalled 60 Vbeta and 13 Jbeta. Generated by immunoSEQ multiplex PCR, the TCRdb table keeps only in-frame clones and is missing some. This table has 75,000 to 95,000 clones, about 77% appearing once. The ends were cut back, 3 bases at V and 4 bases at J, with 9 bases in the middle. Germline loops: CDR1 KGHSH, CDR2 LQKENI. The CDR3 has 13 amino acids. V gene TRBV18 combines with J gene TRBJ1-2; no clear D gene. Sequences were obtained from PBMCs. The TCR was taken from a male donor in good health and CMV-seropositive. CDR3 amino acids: CASSPDSGYGYTF. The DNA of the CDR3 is TGTGCCAGCTCACCTGACTCGGGCTATGGCTACACCTTC.